This T cell receptor beta chain was identified during a study of OX40 agonist ivuxolimab in advanced cancers. Background on the whole study: Ivuxolimab was a fully human IgG2 agonistic monoclonal antibody targeting the costimulatory receptor OX40 (CD134). The paper describes the monotherapy dose-escalation part (N of about 52 patients) of the phase I trial of ivuxolimab. The purpose of peripheral TCRbeta sequencing was to test whether ivuxolimab changed TCR sequence diversity and led to clonal T-cell expansion. Among the 52 dose-escalation patients, around 19 had hepatocellular carcinoma, some 15 melanoma, 9 renal cell carcinoma and 9 head and neck cancer. Partial responses occurred in three dose-escalation patients, of whom one had hepatocellular carcinoma and two had cutaneous melanoma. Intravenous ivuxolimab was administered to patients every 2 weeks at six dose levels: 0.01, 0.1, 0.3, 1.5, 3 and 10 mg/kg. A male proportion of about 79% and a mean age of 60 years, ranging from roughly 23 to 79, were recorded for the dose-escalation cohort. Patients were allowed to have had prior anti-PD-1, anti-PD-L1 or anti-CTLA-4 therapy, and around 43% of the dose-escalation patients had been treated with checkpoint inhibitors.

The trial excluded patients who had a history of autoimmune disease or were on systemic immunosuppression. Peripheral blood for TCR sequencing was collected from all dose cohorts at baseline, on cycle 4 day 1, and on cycle 7 day 1. The samples were drawn from a first-in-human, open-label, multicenter phase I dose-escalation trial of ivuxolimab. Adults with locally advanced or metastatic melanoma, renal cell, hepatocellular, or head and neck squamous cell carcinoma were enrolled in the trial. Before TCR sequencing, CD4+ and CD8+ T cells were separately sorted from peripheral blood. For sequencing of the TCRbeta CDR3 region, genomic DNA was extracted from the sorted cells. TCRbeta CDR3 regions were sequenced using the immunoSEQ Assay. Not all clones reach the TCRdb copy of this immuneACCESS table, which keeps in-frame sequences only. Checked studies attribute under half of the gap to unresolved V genes and leave the rest unexplained. The sample includes fewer than 45,000 clones, with 80% to 90% observed a single time. The ten top clones hold roughly 2.2% of the sample.

CDR1 and CDR2 were assigned from the germline V gene (reference sequence) as LNHNV and YYDKDF. V was cut back by 0 bases and J by 10 bases, leaving a gap of 10 bases between them. Taken from cysteine to phenylalanine, the CDR3 has 13 residues. CDR3 DNA only is kept here, 39 bases in frame from base 1. The paper as a whole reports these results and caveats: After ivuxolimab, expanded clones were on average more numerous among CD8+ T cells than among CD4+ T cells. Antigen specificity was not determined for the clonally expanded peripheral T cells. At doses from 0.1 to 3.0 mg/kg, clonal expansion was seen in both CD4+ and CD8+ blood T cells between baseline and week 6. In partial responders in the 0.1-3.0 mg/kg groups, normalized peripheral clonal expansion was found to be among the lowest, especially among CD8+ T cells. Low levels of normalized T-cell clonal expansion were also shown by some nonresponding patients.

Remarks on this clone: The antigen this receptor binds is unknown. One base away there is no much larger clone; base qualities are not given.

Here the chain combines TRBV15 and TRBJ2-1, with the D gene not confidently named. The material sequenced was CD4+ or CD8+ T cells sorted from blood, taken in a trial of the OX40 agonist ivuxolimab. The receptor's source is an adult with an advanced solid tumor such as melanoma, head and neck, liver or kidney cancer. The DNA sequence reads TGTGCCACCAGCAGAGATCGGTTCGGGGAGCAGTTCTTC. Translated, it reads CATSRDRFGEQFF.